This T cell receptor (beta chain) came from a study of T-cell reconstitution after alpha-beta-depleted transplantation in children. This clonotype showed up just a few times. Its antigen is not identified. It was with unique molecular identifiers that the TCRbeta library was prepared. TCRdb recomputed calls from the PCR reads with MiXCR, one row per CDR3 protein. Here the sample spans some 600,000 distinct CDR3 sequences, about an eighth being singletons. Findings and limits, study-wide: Expanded graft clones numbering several hundred reportedly gave rise to alpha-beta T cells about two months after transplant.

The CDR3 extends over 17 amino acids. Trimming pared 4 bases from V and 2 bases from J, leaving 23 bases between. Looked up from germline, CDR1 is DFQATT and CDR2 is SNEGSKA (reference sequence). This specimen was PBMCs, mostly from graft donor cells, taken 360 days after TCRalphabeta/CD19-depleted stem cell transplant. The source of this sequence is a male patient younger than 18 who had a stem cell transplant for acute myeloid leukemia, so the T cells may come from the graft donor. The chain is built from TRBV20-1 and TRBJ2-5; D is unresolved. The CDR3 region is CSAIEPLLSLLQETQYF. The CDR3 nucleotides read TGCAGTGCTATCGAACCCTTATTAAGTTTATTACAAGAGACCCAGTACTTC.